The 8 T cell receptor beta chains reported below all come from one sample, sequenced in a study of blood T cell repertoires in COVID-19. Generated by immunoSEQ multiplex PCR, the TCRdb table keeps only in-frame clones and is missing some. Of just over 200,000 clones in the sample, more than 75% are singletons; the top ten hold 5.9%. Specimen: peripheral blood. The origin of the receptors is a man older than 75 with acute or convalescent COVID-19.

The J gene is TRBJ2-1, the V gene TRBV7-2; TRBD1 aligns across 9 bases. Germline CDR1 and CDR2: SGHTA and FQGNSA. J lost 0 bases, V lost 5 bases, and 2 bases had no gene match. CDR3 length equals 15 residues. As DNA, the CDR3 is TGTGCCAGCAGCAAGACAGGGGGCTCCTACAATGAGCAGTTCTTC. Translating it yields CASSKTGGSYNEQFF.

The gene calls are TRBV28 and TRBJ1-2, with 9 bases aligning to TRBD1. Per germline, CDR1 MDHEN and CDR2 SYDVKM. V lost 0 bases, J lost 3 bases, and 8 bases stayed unmatched. This CDR3 has 17 residues. CDR3 DNA: TGTGCCAGCAGTTTATGGACGAGACAGGGGGTTTACTATGGCTACACCTTC. Its translation: CASSLWTRQGVYYGYTF.

This clone was recorded once. The chain has TRBV19 and TRBJ1-1; possible D gene TRBD1, 5 bases. V was pared by 3 bases and J by 1 base, with 6 bases between. Germline CDR1 is LNHDA and CDR2 is SQIVND (reference sequence). CDR3 length: 13 residues. The CDR3 region is CASSMGQNTEAFF. In DNA form, the CDR3 reads TGTGCCAGTAGTATGGGGCAGAACACTGAAGCTTTCTTT.

The chain links TRBV4-1 to TRBJ1-3; unclear D gene. With 3 bases removed from V and 0 bases from J, the gap between germline ends came to 21 bases. The CDR3 spans 19 residues. The germline V gene encodes CDR1 MGHRA and CDR2 YSYEKL. The CDR3 region is CASSQRAVLKISSGNTIYF. CDR3 DNA sequence: TGCGCCAGCAGCCAGAGGGCAGTCCTAAAAATATCCTCTGGAAACACCATATATTTT.

The rearrangement joins TRBV19 to TRBJ1-1, with 9 bases lining up with TRBD1. CDR3 size: 13 residues. Germline assignment: CDR1 LNHDA and CDR2 SQIVND (reference sequence). J gave up 5 bases and V 6 bases, and 4 bases lay outside the gene matches. The DNA of the CDR3 is TGTGCCAGTAGGGACAGGGGTGGTACTGAAGCTTTCTTT. Its protein product is CASRDRGGTEAFF.

The chain joins TRBV7-3 to TRBJ2-7, with 12 bases identical to TRBD2. With V trimmed by 1 base and J by 0 bases, 4 bases remained unmatched. The CDR3 is 17 residues long. Germline CDR1 reads SGHTA; CDR2 reads FQGTGA. The DNA of the CDR3 is TGTGCCAGCAGCTTAAAAGGGGGACTAGCGGGCTCCTACGAGCAGTACGTC. Translating it yields CASSLKGGLAGSYEQYV.

The rearrangement joins TRBV24-1 to TRBJ2-1; D is perhaps TRBD1 (6 bases). Germline V lookup: CDR1 KGHDR, CDR2 SFDVKD. The CDR3 has 15 residues. Trimming took off 9 bases at V and 8 bases at J, with 22 bases between the two ends. In DNA, the CDR3 is TGTGCCACCGGACGTGGAGGTGGGGGCTCGGATGAGCAGTTCTTC. It is translated as CATGRGGGGSDEQFF.

The chain carries TRBV6-5 and TRBJ2-1; D is perhaps TRBD1 (7 bases). Deletions cut 8 bases from V and 10 bases from J, with 21 bases between. There are 14 residues in the CDR3. Looked up from germline, CDR1 is MNHEY and CDR2 is SVGAGI. The CDR3 loop is CASGGQGGSGEQFF. The CDR3 region has the DNA TGTGCCAGCGGAGGGCAGGGGGGCTCAGGGGAGCAGTTCTTC.